This TCR beta chain emerged from a study of cytomegalovirus exposure and HLA in healthy donors. The CDR3 has 14 residues. Looked up from germline, CDR1 is MGHDK and CDR2 is SYGVNS. V was cut by 7 bases and J by 7 bases, with 16 bases left in between. Libraries were prepared by immunoSEQ multiplex PCR; TCRdb keeps only in-frame clonotypes and omits some of them. The sample lists some 350,000 clones, roughly 87% seen once, with roughly 1.2% in the top ten. Study-wide results and limits: The TCR clusters that emerged in the first cohort tended, a later analysis found, to co-occur in the 95 to 150 validation repertoires. Most TCR sequences were uncommon, yet certain public TCRs appeared in many donors. Listed as cytomegalovirus-associated were 150 or so TCR beta chains.

Turning to this clone: Its antigen is not identified.

The chain employs TRBV25-1 and TRBJ1-4; the D is unclear. The sequence was obtained from a woman aged 25 to 39 in good health and CMV-seropositive. The sample comprised PBMCs. The CDR3 sequence is CASKQTGSGEKLFF. The CDR3 region has the DNA TGTGCCAGCAAACAAACGGGCTCGGGTGAAAAACTGTTTTTT.